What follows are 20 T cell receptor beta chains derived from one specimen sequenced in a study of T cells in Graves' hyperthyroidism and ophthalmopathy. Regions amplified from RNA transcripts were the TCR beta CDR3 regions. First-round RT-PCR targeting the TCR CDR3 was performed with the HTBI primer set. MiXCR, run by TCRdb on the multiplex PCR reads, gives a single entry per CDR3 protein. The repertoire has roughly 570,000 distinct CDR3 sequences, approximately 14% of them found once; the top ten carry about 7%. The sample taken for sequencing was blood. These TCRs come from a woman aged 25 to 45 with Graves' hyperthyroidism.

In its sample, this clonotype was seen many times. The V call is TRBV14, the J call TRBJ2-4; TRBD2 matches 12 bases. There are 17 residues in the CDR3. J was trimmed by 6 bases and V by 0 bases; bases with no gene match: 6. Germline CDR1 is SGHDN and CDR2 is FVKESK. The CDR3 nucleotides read TGTGCCAGCAGCCAAGACCTGGCTAGCGGGAGGGCAAACATTCAGTACTTC. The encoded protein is CASSQDLASGRANIQYF.

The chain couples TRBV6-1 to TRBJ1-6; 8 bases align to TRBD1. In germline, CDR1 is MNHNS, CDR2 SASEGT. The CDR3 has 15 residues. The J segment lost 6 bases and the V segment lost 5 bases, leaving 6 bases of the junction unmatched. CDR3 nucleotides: TGTGCCAGCAGTCTGACAGGGGCAACTAATTCACCCCTCCACTTT. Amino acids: CASSLTGATNSPLHF.

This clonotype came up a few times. Here the CDR3 DNA reads TGTGCCAGTATGGTAGCGGGGACAGACAATGAGCAGTTCTTC. Protein: CASMVAGTDNEQFF. This chain connects TRBV19 to TRBJ2-1, with a tentative D call TRBD2 (8 bases). Trimming took 7 bases from V and 5 from J, leaving 15 bases between them. Germline V gene sequence: CDR1 LNHDA, CDR2 SQIVND (reference sequence). The CDR3 is made up of 14 amino acids.

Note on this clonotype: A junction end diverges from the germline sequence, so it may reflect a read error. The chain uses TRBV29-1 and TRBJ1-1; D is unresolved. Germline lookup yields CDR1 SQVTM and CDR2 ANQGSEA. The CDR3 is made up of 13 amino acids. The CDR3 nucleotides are TGCAGCGTTGAAGGGGCAATGAACACTGAAGCTCTCTTT. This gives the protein CSVEGAMNTEALF.

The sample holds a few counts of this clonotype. CDR3 nucleotide sequence: TGTGCCATCAGGCCCCATACCTCTGGAAACACCATATATTTT. It translates to CAIRPHTSGNTIYF. J is TRBJ1-3 and V is TRBV10-3; D remains unclear. Trimming stripped 6 bases from V and 0 bases from J, with 9 bases between. Germline-derived CDR1 and CDR2 are ENHRY and SYGVKD. The CDR3 is made up of 14 amino acids.

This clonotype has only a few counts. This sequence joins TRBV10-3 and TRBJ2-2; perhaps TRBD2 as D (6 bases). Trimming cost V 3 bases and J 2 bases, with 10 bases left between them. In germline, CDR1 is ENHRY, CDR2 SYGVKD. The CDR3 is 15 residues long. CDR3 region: CAISETGVNTGELFF. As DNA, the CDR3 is TGTGCCATCAGTGAAACGGGAGTCAACACCGGGGAGCTGTTTTTT.

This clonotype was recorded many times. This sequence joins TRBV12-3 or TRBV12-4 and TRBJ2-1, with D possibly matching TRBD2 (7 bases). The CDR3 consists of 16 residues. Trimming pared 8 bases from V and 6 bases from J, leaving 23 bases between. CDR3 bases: TGTGCCAGCGGCGCCGGGGCCGGGGGGCCGGGCAATGAGCAGTTCTTC. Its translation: CASGAGAGGPGNEQFF.

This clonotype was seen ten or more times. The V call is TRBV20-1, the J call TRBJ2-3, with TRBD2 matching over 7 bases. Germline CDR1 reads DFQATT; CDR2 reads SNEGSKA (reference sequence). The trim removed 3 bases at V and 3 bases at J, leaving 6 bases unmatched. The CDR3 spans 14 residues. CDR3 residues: CSASHRTRTDTQYF. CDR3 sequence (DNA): TGCAGTGCTAGCCACCGGACTAGGACAGATACGCAGTATTTT.

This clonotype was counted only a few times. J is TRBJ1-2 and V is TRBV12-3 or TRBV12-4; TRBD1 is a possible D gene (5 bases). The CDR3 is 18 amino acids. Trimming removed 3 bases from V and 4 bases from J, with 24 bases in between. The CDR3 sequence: CASSLAWGRQGGRYGYTF. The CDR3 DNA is TGTGCCAGCAGTTTGGCTTGGGGACGGCAGGGAGGTCGCTATGGCTACACCTTC.

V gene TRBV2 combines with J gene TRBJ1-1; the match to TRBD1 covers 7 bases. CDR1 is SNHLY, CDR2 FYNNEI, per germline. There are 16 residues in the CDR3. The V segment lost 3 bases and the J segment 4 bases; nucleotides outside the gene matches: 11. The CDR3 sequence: CASSDVGGEHGTEAFF. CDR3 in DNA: TGTGCCAGCAGTGACGTAGGGGGCGAACACGGCACTGAAGCTTTCTTT.

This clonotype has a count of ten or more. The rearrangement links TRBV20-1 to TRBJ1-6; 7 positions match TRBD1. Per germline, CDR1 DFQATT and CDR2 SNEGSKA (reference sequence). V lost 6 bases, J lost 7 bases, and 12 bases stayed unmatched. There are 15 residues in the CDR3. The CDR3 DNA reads TGCAGTGCCCATAAAATCGGGACAGTAAATTCACCCCTCCACTTT. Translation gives CSAHKIGTVNSPLHF.

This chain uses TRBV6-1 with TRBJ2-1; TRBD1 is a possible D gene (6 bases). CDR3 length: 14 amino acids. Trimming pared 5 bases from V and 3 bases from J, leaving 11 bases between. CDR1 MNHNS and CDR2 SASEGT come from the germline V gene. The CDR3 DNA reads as TGTGCCAGCAGTAACAGGGAGAACTACAATGAGCAGTTCTTC. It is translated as CASSNRENYNEQFF.

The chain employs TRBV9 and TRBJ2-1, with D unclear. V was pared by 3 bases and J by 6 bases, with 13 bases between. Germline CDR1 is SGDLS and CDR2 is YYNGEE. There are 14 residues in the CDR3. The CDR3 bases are TGTGCCAGCAGCGCGTCCGTTGGGGTCAATGAGCAGTTCTTC. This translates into CASSASVGVNEQFF.

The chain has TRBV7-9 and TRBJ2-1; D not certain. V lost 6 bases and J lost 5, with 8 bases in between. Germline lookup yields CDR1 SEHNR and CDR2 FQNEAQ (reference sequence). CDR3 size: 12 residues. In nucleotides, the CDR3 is TGTGCCAGCAGTCTCGAGGACAATGAGCAGTTCTTC. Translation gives CASSLEDNEQFF.

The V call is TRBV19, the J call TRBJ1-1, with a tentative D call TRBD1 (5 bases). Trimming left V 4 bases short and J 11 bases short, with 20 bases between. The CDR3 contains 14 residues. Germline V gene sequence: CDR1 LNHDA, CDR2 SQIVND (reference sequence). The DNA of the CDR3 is TGTGCCAGTAGTACCTACGGGAGGCAGGGCGCTGCTTTCTTT. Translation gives CASSTYGRQGAAFF.

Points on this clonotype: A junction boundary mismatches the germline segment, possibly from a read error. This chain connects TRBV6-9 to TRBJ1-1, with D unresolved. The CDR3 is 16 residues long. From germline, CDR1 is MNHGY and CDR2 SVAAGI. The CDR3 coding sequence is TGTGCCAGCAGTTACCCAAATCGGGCTTTGAACACTGAAACTTTCTTT. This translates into CASSYPNRALNTETFF.

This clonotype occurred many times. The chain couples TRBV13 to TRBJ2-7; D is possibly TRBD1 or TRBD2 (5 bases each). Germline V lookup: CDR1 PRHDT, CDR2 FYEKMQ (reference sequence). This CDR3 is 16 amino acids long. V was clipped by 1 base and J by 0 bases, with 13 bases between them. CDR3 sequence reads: CASSLALGTSSYEQYF. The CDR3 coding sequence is TGTGCCAGCAGCTTAGCCCTCGGGACGAGCTCCTACGAGCAGTACTTC. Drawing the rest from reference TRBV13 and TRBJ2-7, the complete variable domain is AAGVIQSPRHLIKEKRETATLKCYPIPRHDTVYWYQQGPGQDPQFLISFYEKMQSDKGSIPDRFSAQQFSDYHSELNMSSLELGDSALYFCASSLALGTSSYEQYFGPGTRLTVT.

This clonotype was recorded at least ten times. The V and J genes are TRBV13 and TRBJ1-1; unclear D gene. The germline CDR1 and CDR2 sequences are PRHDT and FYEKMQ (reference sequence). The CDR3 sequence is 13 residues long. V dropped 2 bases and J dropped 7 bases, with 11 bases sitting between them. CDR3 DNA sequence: TGTGCCAGCAGCTTATCATCCGGGGATGAAGCTTTCTTT. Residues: CASSLSSGDEAFF.

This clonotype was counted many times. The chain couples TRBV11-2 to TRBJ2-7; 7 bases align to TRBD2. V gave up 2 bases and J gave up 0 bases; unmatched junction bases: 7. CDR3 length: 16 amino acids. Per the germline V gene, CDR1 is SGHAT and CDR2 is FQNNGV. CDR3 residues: CASSLWTGGLSYEQYF. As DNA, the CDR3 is TGTGCCAGCAGCTTATGGACGGGAGGCCTCTCCTACGAGCAGTACTTC.

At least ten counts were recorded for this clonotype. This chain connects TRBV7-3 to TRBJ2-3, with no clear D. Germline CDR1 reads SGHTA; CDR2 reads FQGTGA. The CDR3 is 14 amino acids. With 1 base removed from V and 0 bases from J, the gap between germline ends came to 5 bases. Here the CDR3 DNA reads TGTGCCAGCAGCTTAAGCCCTAGCACAGATACGCAGTATTTT. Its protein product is CASSLSPSTDTQYF.